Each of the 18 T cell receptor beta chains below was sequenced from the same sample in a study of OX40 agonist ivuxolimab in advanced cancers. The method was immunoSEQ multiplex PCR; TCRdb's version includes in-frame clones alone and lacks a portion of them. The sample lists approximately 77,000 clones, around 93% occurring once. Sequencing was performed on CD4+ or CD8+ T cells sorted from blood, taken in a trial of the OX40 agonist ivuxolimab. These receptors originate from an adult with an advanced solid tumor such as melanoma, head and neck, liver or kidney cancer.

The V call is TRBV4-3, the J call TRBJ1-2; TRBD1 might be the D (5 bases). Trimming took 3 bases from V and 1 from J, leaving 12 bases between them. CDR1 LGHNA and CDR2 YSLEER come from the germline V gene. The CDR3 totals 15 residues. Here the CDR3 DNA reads TGCGCCAGCAGCCAGGATTTTGGGGGTAACTATGGCTACACCTTC. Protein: CASSQDFGGNYGYTF.

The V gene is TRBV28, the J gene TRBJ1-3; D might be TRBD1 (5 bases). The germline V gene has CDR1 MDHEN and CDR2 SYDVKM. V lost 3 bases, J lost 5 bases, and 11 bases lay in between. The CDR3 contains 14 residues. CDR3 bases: TGTGCCAGCAGTTTGGTAGGGGCTCGAAACACCATATATTTT. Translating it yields CASSLVGARNTIYF. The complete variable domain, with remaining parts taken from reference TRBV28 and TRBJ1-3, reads DVKVTQSSRYLVKRTGEKVFLECVQDMDHENMFWYRQDPGLGLRLIYFSYDVKMKEKGDIPEGYSVSREKKERFSLILESASTNQTSMYLCASSLVGARNTIYFGEGSWLTVV.

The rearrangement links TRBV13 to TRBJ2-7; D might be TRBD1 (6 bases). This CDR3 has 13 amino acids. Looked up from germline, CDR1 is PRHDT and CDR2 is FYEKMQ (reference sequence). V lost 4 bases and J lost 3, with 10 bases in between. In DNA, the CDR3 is TGTGCCAGCAGCTCCGACAGGAACTACGAGCAGTACTTC. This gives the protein CASSSDRNYEQYF.

CDR3 DNA: TGTGCCAGCTCCTCCGGGACTAGCGGGAGAGCGGTC. It encodes CASSSGTSGRAV. The chain joins TRBV18 to TRBJ2-7; 14 nucleotides match TRBD2. The germline CDR1 and CDR2 sequences are KGHSH and LQKENI. The CDR3 consists of 12 residues.

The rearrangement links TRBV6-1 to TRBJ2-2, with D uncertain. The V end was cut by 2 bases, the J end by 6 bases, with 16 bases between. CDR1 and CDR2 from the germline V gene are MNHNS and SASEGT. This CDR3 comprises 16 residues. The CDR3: CASSERTGWVAGELFF. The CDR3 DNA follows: TGTGCCAGCAGTGAACGGACCGGGTGGGTGGCCGGGGAGCTGTTTTTT.

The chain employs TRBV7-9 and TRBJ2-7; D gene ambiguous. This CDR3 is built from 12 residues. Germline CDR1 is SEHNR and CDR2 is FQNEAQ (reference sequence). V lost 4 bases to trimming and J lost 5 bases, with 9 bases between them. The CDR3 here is CASSSPADEQYF. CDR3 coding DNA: TGTGCCAGCAGCTCCCCGGCAGACGAGCAGTACTTC.

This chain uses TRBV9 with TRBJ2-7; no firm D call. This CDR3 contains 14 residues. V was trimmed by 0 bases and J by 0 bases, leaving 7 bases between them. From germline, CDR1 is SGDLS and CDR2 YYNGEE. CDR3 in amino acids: CASSVGSLSYEQYF. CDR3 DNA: TGTGCCAGCAGCGTAGGGAGTCTCTCCTACGAGCAGTACTTC.

CDR3 amino acids: CASSLEGGLETQYF. The CDR3 DNA reads as TGCGCCAGCAGCTTGGAGGGGGGACTAGAGACCCAGTACTTC. The genes are TRBV5-1 and TRBJ2-5; the D gene could be TRBD1 or TRBD2 (6 bases each). The CDR3 sequence is 14 residues long. V gave up 0 bases and J gave up 4 bases, with 10 bases separating them. CDR1 and CDR2 (germline): SGHRS, YFSETQ. The full variable domain, in which reference TRBV5-1 and TRBJ2-5 provide the parts outside the CDR3, is KAGVTQTPRYLIKTRGQQVTLSCSPISGHRSVSWYQQTPGQGLQFLFEYFSETQRNKGNFPGRFSGRQFSNSRSEMNVSTLELGDSALYLCASSLEGGLETQYFGPGTRLLVL.

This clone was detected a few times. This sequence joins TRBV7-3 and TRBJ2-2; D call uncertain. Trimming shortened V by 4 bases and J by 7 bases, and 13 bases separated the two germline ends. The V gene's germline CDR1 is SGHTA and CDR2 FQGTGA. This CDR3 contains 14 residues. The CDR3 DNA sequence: TGTGCCAGCAGCTCCCCGGAGTGGGTCGGGGAGCTGTTTTTT. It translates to CASSSPEWVGELFF.

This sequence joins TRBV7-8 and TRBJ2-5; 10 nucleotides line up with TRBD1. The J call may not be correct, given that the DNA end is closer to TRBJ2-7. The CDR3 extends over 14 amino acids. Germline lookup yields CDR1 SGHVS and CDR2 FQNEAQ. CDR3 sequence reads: CASSAGQGFYEQYF. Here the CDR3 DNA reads TGTGCCAGCAGCGCGGGACAGGGGTTCTACGAGCAGTACTTC.

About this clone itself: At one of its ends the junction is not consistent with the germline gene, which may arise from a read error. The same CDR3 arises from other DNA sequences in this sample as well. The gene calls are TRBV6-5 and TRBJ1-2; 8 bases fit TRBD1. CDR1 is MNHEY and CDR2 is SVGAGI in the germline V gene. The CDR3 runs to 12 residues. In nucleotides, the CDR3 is TGTGCCAGCAGAGCAGGGGGCGACGGCTATACCTTC. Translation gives CASRAGGDGYTF.

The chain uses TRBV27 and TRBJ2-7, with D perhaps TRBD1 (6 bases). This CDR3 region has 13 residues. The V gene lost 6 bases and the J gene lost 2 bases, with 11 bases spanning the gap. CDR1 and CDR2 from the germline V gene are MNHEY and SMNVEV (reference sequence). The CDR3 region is CASSNGQTYEQYF. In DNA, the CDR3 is TGTGCCAGCAGCAACGGACAGACCTACGAGCAGTACTTC.

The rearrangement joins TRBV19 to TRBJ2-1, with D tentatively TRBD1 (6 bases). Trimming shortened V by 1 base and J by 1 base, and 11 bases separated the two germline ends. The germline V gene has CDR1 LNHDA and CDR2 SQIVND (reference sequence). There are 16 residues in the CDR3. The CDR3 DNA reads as TGTGCCAGTAGTATAGCCTGGGGGCTATCCTACAATGAGCAGTTCTTC. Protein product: CASSIAWGLSYNEQFF.

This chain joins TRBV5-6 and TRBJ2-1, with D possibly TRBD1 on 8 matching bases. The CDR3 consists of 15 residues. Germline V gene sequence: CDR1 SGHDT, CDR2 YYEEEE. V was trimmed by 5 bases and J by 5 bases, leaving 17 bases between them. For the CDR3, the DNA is TGTGCCAGCAGGCCGAACAGGGGGGGTCACAATGAGCAGTTCTTC. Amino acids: CASRPNRGGHNEQFF.

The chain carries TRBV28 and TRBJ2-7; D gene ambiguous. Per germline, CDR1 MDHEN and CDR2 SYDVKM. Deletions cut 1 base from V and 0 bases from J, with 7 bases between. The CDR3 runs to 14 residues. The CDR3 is CASSLFGNSYEQYF. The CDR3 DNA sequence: TGTGCCAGCAGTTTATTCGGCAACTCCTACGAGCAGTACTTC.

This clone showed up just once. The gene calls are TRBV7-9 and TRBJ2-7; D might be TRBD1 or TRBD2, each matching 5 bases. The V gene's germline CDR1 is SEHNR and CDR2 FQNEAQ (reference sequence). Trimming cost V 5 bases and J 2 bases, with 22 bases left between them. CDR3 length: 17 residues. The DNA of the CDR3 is TGTGCCAGCAGCCCCAGCCTTCGACAGAGGGAAACCTACGAGCAGTACTTC. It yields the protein CASSPSLRQRETYEQYF.

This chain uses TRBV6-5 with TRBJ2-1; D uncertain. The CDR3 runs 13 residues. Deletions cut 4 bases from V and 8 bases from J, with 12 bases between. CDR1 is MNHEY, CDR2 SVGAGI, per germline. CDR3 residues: CASSWFSRDEQFF. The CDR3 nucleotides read TGTGCCAGCAGTTGGTTTTCTCGGGATGAGCAGTTCTTC.

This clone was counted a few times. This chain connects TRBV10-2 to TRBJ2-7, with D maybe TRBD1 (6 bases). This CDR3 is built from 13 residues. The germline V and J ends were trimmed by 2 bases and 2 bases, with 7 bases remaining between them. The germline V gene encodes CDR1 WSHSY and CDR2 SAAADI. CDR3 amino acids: CASSEAGAYEQYF. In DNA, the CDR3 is TGCGCCAGCAGTGAGGCAGGGGCCTACGAGCAGTACTTC.